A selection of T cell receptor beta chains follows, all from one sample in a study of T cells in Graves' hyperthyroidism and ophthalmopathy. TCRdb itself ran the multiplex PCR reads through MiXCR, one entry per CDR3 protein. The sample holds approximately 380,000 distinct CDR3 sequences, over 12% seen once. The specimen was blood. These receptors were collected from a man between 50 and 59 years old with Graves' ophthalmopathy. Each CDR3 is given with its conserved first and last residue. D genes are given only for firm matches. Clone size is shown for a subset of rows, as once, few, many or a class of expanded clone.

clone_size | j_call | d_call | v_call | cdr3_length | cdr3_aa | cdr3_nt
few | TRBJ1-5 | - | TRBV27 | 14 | CASSLSWGNQPQHF | TGTGCCAGCAGTTTATCTTGGGGTAATCAGCCCCAGCATTTT
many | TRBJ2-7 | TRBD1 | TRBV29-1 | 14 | CSVNRGPDSYEQYF | TGCAGCGTTAACAGGGGTCCCGACTCCTACGAGCAGTACTTC
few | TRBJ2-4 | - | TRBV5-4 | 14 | CASSATIAKNIQYF | TGTGCCAGCAGCGCGACAATAGCCAAAAACATTCAGTACTTC
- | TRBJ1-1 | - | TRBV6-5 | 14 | CASSYRGGDLEAFF | TGTGCCAGCAGTTACCGGGGGGGAGACCTTGAAGCTTTCTTT
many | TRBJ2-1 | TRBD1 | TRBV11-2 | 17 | CASRKVGARTGYNEQFF | TGTGCCAGCAGGAAGGTAGGCGCCAGGACAGGCTACAATGAGCAGTTCTTC
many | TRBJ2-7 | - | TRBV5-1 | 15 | CASSLAGTDSYEQYF | TGCGCCAGCAGCTTGGCAGGGACCGACTCCTACGAGCAGTACTTC
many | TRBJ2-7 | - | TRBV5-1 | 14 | CASSRVDGDYEQYF | TGCGCCAGCAGCCGAGTTGACGGAGACTACGAGCAGTACTTC
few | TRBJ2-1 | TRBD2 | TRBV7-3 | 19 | CASRPDPGLAGSSYNEQFF | TGTGCCAGCAGACCGGACCCCGGACTAGCGGGAAGCTCCTACAATGAGCAGTTCTTC
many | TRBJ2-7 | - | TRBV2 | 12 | CASSGGLNEQYF | TGTGCCAGCAGTGGCGGGCTGAACGAGCAGTACTTC
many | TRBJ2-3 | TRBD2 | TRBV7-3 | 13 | CASSSPGGNTQYF | TGTGCCAGCAGCTCTCCGGGGGGAAATACGCAGTATTTT
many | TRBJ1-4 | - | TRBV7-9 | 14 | CASSLRREGEKLFF | TGTGCCAGCAGCTTACGGCGGGAAGGGGAAAAACTGTTTTTT
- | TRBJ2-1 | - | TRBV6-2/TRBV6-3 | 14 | CASSSSGVENEQFF | TGTGCCAGCAGCTCCAGTGGTGTCGAGAATGAGCAGTTCTTC
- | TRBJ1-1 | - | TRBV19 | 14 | CASRRGGNRLEAFF | TGTGCCAGTAGACGCGGGGGTAATAGACTTGAAGCTTTCTTT
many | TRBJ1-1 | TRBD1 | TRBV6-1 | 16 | CASRNGQGRMNTEAFF | TGTGCCAGCAGGAACGGACAGGGCAGAATGAACACTGAAGCTTTCTTT
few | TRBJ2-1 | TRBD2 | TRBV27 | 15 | CASSSWTSGDNGQFF | TGTGCCAGCAGTTCTTGGACTAGCGGAGATAATGGGCAGTTCTTC
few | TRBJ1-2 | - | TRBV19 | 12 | CASSRPNYGYTF | TGTGCCAGTAGTAGGCCTAACTATGGCTACACCTTC
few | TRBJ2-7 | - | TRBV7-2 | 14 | CASSTRGGGYEQYF | TGTGCCAGCAGCACCAGGGGGGGGGGGTACGAGCAGTACTTC
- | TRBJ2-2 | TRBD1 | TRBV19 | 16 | CASSLPTGAGTGELFF | TGTGCCAGTAGTCTCCCGACAGGGGCCGGGACCGGGGAGCTGTTTTTT
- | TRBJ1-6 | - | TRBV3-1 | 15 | CASSQGHFGNSPLHF | TGTGCCAGCAGCCAAGGACACTTCGGGAATTCACCCCTCCACTTT
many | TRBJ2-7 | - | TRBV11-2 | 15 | CASSLVGGRRNEQYF | TGTGCCAGCAGCTTAGTTGGTGGGAGGAGAAACGAGCAGTACTTC
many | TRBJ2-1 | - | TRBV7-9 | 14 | CASSLASGAGEQFF | TGTGCCAGCAGCTTAGCGTCGGGGGCGGGTGAGCAGTTCTTC
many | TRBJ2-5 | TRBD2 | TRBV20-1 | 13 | CSARTSGIETQYF | TGCAGTGCTAGGACTAGCGGGATAGAGACCCAGTACTTC
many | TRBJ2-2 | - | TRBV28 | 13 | CASLPTNTGELFF | TGTGCCAGCCTTCCTACCAACACCGGGGAGCTGTTTTTT
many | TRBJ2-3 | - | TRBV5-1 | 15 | CASSLVGQGIDTQYF | TGCGCCAGCAGCTTGGTGGGGCAGGGGATAGATACGCAGTATTTT
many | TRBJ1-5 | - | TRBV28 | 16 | CASSPHKGAGNQPQHF | TGTGCCAGCAGTCCTCACAAGGGAGCCGGCAATCAGCCCCAGCATTTT
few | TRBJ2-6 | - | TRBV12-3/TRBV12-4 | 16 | CASSSPIDSGANVLTF | TGTGCCAGCAGTTCCCCGATAGACTCTGGGGCCAACGTCCTGACTTTC
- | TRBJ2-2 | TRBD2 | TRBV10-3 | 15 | CAASGTSLGTGELFF | TGTGCCGCCTCCGGGACTAGCTTGGGAACCGGGGAGCTGTTTTTT
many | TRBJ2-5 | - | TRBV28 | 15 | CASSPPRAGGSAQYF | TGTGCCAGCAGTCCGCCCAGGGCCGGAGGGTCGGCCCAGTACTTC
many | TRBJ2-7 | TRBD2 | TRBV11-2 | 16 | CASSPRTSGSRYEQYF | TGTGCCAGCAGCCCGAGGACTAGCGGGAGCAGGTACGAGCAGTACTTC
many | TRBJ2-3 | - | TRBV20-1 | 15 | CSARDPASSPDTQYF | TGCAGTGCTAGAGATCCTGCTAGTTCTCCAGATACGCAGTATTTT
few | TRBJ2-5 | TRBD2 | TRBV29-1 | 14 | CSVAVAGGVETQYF | TGCAGCGTTGCCGTAGCGGGAGGGGTGGAGACCCAGTACTTC
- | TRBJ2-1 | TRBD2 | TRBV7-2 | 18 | CASSSQASGRAHFNEQFF | TGTGCCAGCAGCTCCCAGGCTAGCGGGAGGGCCCATTTCAATGAGCAGTTCTTC
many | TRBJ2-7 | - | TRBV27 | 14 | CASSLGAGTYEQYF | TGCGCCAGCAGCTTGGGGGCAGGAACCTACGAGCAGTACTTC
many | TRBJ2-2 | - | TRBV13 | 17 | CASSFRSFQANTGELFF | TGTGCCAGCAGCTTCAGATCGTTTCAGGCGAACACCGGGGAGCTGTTTTTT
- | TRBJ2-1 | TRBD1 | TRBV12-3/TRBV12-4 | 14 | CASRTHTGVNEQFF | TGTGCCAGCAGGACCCATACAGGGGTCAATGAGCAGTTCTTC
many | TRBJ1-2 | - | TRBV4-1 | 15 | CASSQDETGPYGYTF | TGCGCCAGCAGCCAAGACGAGACAGGACCCTATGGCTACACCTTC
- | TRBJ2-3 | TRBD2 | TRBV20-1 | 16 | CSASSGLAGGADTQYF | TGCAGTGCTAGTTCGGGACTAGCGGGAGGGGCAGATACGCAGTATTTT
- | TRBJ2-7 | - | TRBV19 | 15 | CASSIRFRVPYEQYF | TGTGCCAGTAGTATCCGATTCCGGGTTCCCTACGAGCAGTACTTC
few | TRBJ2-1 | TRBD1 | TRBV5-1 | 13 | CASSWRTGDEQFF | TGCGCCAGCAGCTGGAGGACAGGGGATGAGCAGTTCTTC
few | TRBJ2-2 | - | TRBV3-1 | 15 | CASSQVAGAGGELFF | TGTGCCAGCAGCCAAGTTGCGGGGGCTGGCGGGGAGCTGTTTTTT
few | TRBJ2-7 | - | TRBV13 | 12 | CASSLGGWEQYF | TGTGCCAGCAGCTTAGGGGGCTGGGAGCAGTACTTC
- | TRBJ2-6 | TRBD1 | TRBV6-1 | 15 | CASRPGGSGANVLTF | TGTGCCAGCAGACCAGGGGGTTCTGGGGCCAACGTCCTGACTTTC
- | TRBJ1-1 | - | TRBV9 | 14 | CASSVSNQNTEAFF | TGTGCCAGCAGCGTAAGTAACCAGAACACTGAAGCTTTCTTT
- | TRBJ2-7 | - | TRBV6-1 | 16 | CASSEDAGWEVYEQYF | TGTGCCAGCAGTGAAGATGCAGGGTGGGAAGTCTACGAGCAGTACTTC
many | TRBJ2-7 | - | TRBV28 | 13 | CASSFRGGTEQYF | TGTGCCAGCAGTTTTCGTGGGGGCACCGAGCAGTACTTC
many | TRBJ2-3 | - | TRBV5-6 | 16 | CASSLVQGIVTDTQYF | TGTGCCAGCAGCTTAGTCCAGGGAATTGTCACAGATACGCAGTATTTT
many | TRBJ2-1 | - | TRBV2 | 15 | CASSESGVSYNEQFF | TGTGCCAGCAGTGAATCTGGGGTCTCCTACAATGAGCAGTTCTTC
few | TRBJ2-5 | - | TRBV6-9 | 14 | CASSYSGVQETQYF | TGTGCCAGCAGTTATTCAGGGGTCCAAGAGACCCAGTACTTC